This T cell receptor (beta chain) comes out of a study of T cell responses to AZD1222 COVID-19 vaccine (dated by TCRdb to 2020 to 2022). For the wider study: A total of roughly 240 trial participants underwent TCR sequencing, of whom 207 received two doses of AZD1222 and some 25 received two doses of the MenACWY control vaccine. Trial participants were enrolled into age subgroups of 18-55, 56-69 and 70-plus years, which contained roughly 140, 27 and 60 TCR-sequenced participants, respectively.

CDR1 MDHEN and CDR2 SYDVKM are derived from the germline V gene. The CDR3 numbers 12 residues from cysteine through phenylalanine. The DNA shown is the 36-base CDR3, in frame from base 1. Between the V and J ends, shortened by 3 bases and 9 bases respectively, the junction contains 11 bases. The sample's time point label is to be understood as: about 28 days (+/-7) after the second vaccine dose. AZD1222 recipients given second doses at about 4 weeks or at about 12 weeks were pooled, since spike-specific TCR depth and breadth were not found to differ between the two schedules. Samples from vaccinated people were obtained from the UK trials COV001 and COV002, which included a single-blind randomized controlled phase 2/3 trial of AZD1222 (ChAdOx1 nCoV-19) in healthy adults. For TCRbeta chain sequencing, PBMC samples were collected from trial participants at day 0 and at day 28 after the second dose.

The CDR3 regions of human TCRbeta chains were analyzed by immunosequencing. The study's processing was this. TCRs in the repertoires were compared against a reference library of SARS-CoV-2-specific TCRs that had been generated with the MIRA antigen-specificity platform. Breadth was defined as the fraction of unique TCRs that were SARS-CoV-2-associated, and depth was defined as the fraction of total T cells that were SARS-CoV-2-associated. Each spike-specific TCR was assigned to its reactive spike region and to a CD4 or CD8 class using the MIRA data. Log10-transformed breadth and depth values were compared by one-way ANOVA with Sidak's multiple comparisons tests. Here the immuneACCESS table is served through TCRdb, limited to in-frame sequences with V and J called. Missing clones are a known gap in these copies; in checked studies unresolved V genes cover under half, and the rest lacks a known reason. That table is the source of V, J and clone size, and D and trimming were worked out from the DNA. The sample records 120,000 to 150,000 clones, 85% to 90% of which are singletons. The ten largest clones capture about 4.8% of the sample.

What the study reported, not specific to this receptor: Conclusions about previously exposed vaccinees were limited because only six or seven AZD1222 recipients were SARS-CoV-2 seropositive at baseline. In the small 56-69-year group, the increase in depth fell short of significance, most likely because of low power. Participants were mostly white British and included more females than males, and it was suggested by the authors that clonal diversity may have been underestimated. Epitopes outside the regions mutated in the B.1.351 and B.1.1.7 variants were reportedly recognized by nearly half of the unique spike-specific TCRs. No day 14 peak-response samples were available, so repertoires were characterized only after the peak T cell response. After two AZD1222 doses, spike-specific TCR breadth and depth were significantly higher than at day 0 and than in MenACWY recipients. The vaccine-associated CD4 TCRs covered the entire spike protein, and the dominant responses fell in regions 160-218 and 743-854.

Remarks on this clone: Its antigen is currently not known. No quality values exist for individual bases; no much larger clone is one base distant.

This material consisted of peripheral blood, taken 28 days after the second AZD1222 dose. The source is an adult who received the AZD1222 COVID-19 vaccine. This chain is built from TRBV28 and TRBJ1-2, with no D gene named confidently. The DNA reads TGTGCCAGCAGTTTCGCGGGAGTCCGCTACACCTTC. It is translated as CASSFAGVRYTF.